These 21 T cell receptor beta chains originate from one sample sequenced in a study of blood T cell repertoires in COVID-19. The protocol was immunoSEQ multiplex PCR, while the TCRdb copy is restricted to in-frame clones and leaves out a portion. This table has some 200,000 clones, 87% appearing once. The sequenced sample consisted of peripheral blood. These receptors came from a man in his fifties or sixties with active or convalescent COVID-19.

The chain employs TRBV9 and TRBJ2-5; D is perhaps TRBD2 (6 bases). CDR1 and CDR2 (germline): SGDLS, YYNGEE. This CDR3 region has 15 residues. Trimming pared 0 bases from V and 4 bases from J, leaving 13 bases between. In DNA, the CDR3 is TGTGCCAGCAGCGTAGAGGGACTCCCACCAGAGACCCAGTACTTC. Translated: CASSVEGLPPETQYF. Full variable domain (outside the CDR3, taken from reference TRBV9 and TRBJ2-5): DSGVTQTPKHLITATGQRVTLRCSPRSGDLSVYWYQQSLDQGLQFLIQYYNGEERAKGNILERFSAQQFPDLHSELNLSSLELGDSALYFCASSVEGLPPETQYFGPGTRLLVL.

V is TRBV7-9 and J is TRBJ1-6; 8 nucleotides line up with TRBD1. V lost 5 bases, J lost 10 bases, and 10 bases stayed unmatched. Per the germline V gene, CDR1 is SEHNR and CDR2 is FQNEAQ (reference sequence). The CDR3 contains 15 residues. The CDR3 DNA reads as TGTGCCAGCAGCCACGGGGGCAGGGGGCACTCACCCCTCCACTTT. Protein: CASSHGGRGHSPLHF.

The chain has TRBV7-2 and TRBJ1-6; D call uncertain. The V gene lost 1 base and the J gene lost 7 bases, with 8 bases spanning the gap. Germline V gene lookup returns CDR1 SGHTA and CDR2 FQGNSA. The CDR3 has 14 amino acids. CDR3 nucleotides: TGTGCCAGCAGCTTAGAAGTCAGAAATTCACCCCTCCACTTT. This sequence encodes CASSLEVRNSPLHF.

V gene TRBV3-1 (or the pseudogene TRBV3-2) combines with J gene TRBJ1-2; 8 nucleotides align to TRBD1. V lost 0 bases, J lost 8 bases, and 14 bases stayed unmatched. The CDR3 runs to 17 residues. The V gene's germline CDR1 is LGHDT and CDR2 YNNKEL (reference sequence). The chain's CDR3 is CASSQDGTGPLRRGYTF. CDR3 DNA sequence: TGTGCCAGCAGCCAAGACGGGACAGGCCCCCTTAGGAGAGGCTACACCTTC.

CDR3 sequence: CASSGTGSYNSPLHF. The CDR3, as DNA: TGTGCCAGCTCCGGCACAGGGTCCTATAATTCACCCCTCCACTTT. The chain joins TRBV2 to TRBJ1-6, with D possibly matching TRBD1 (6 bases). V was trimmed by 8 bases and J by 1 base, leaving 12 bases between them. This CDR3 comprises 15 residues. Per germline, CDR1 SNHLY and CDR2 FYNNEI.

J is TRBJ1-1 and V is TRBV7-3, with 9 positions matching TRBD1. The germline V gene encodes CDR1 SGHTA and CDR2 FQGTGA. The CDR3 has 15 residues. V shed 3 bases and J 2 bases; nucleotides not matched to a gene: 4. The CDR3 nucleotides read TGTGCCAGCAGCTTTACAGGGGGCGGTAACACTGAAGCTTTCTTT. It encodes CASSFTGGGNTEAFF.

With respect to this clone: The germline gene is not matched at one end of the junction; a read error may be the cause. The rearrangement uses TRBV19 and TRBJ2-2; 7 bases map to TRBD1. CDR3 length: 15 amino acids. Germline lookup yields CDR1 LNHDA and CDR2 SQIVND (reference sequence). The CDR3 region is CASRIDRAYTGELFF. CDR3 in DNA: TGTGCCAGTAGAATAGACAGGGCTTATACCGGGGAGCTGTTTTTT.

The chain combines TRBV7-9 with TRBJ2-7; 13 nucleotides agree with TRBD2. This CDR3 is 17 amino acids long. The J segment lost 1 base and the V segment lost 5 bases, leaving 8 bases of the junction unmatched. Looked up from germline, CDR1 is SEHNR and CDR2 is FQNEAQ (reference sequence). As DNA, the CDR3 is TGTGCCAGCAGCCCCCGACTAGCGGGGGGTCGATCCTACGAGCAGTACTTC. Its translation is CASSPRLAGGRSYEQYF.

V usage is TRBV7-2 and J usage is TRBJ2-1; 7 nucleotides line up with TRBD2. The CDR3 contains 16 residues. The V gene end was trimmed by 4 bases and the J gene end by 7 bases; junction bases not matched to a gene: 13. Per germline, CDR1 SGHTA and CDR2 FQGNSA. The CDR3 loop is CASSSALGGGINEQFF. The CDR3 coding sequence is TGTGCCAGCAGCTCGGCCTTGGGCGGGGGTATTAATGAGCAGTTCTTC.

The chain links TRBV7-9 to TRBJ1-4, with D tentatively TRBD1 (5 bases). The V end was cut by 1 base, the J end by 6 bases, with 12 bases between. The CDR3 is made up of 15 amino acids. Per the germline V gene, CDR1 is SEHNR and CDR2 is FQNEAQ (reference sequence). The CDR3, as DNA: TGTGCCAGCAGCTTAGAGCCAGGGCCCCATGAAAAACTGTTTTTT. Protein sequence: CASSLEPGPHEKLFF.

The chain links TRBV4-1 to TRBJ1-4; weak D call: TRBD1 (5 bases). CDR1 is MGHRA, CDR2 YSYEKL, per germline. The V gene lost 2 bases and the J gene lost 5 bases, with 9 bases spanning the gap. The CDR3 has 14 amino acids. In nucleotides, the CDR3 is TGCGCCAGCAGCCAAAGGGGCGCAAATGAAAAACTGTTTTTT. Translated: CASSQRGANEKLFF.

This clone appeared once. The chain carries TRBV11-2 and TRBJ2-7, with 7 bases matching TRBD1. The CDR3 runs 15 residues. The V gene's germline CDR1 is SGHAT and CDR2 FQNNGV. Trimming removed 1 base from V and 2 bases from J; junction bases left unmatched: 5. Written as DNA, the CDR3 is TGTGCCAGCAGCTTAGTGGAACAGGGGCCCTACGAGCAGTACTTC. As protein: CASSLVEQGPYEQYF. Full variable domain (rest looked up from reference TRBV11-2 and TRBJ2-7): EAGVAQSPRYKIIEKRQSVAFWCNPISGHATLYWYQQILGQGPKLLIQFQNNGVVDDSQLPKDRFSAERLKGVDSTLKIQPAKLEDSAVYLCASSLVEQGPYEQYFGPGTRLTVT.

This clone showed up just a few times. The V gene is TRBV3-1 (or the pseudogene TRBV3-2), the J gene TRBJ1-1, with a tentative D call TRBD1 (6 bases). CDR3 length: 14 residues. Germline V gives CDR1 LGHDT, CDR2 YNNKEL (reference sequence). Trimming left V 4 bases short and J 5 bases short, with 14 bases between. The CDR3 nucleotides are TGTGCCAGCAGCCGAGTTACAGGGAAGACTGAAGCTTTCTTT. It translates to CASSRVTGKTEAFF.

V gene TRBV7-2 combines with J gene TRBJ1-6; no clear D gene. CDR3 length equals 18 residues. Per the germline V gene, CDR1 is SGHTA and CDR2 is FQGNSA. V lost 1 base and J lost 4, with 17 bases in between. CDR3 sequence reads: CASSLDPGSVLYNSPLHF. The CDR3 DNA reads as TGTGCCAGCAGCTTAGATCCTGGGAGTGTGCTATATAATTCACCCCTCCACTTT. The whole variable domain, filled in from reference TRBV7-2 and TRBJ1-6, reads GAGVSQSPSNKVTEKGKDVELRCDPISGHTALYWYRQSLGQGLEFLIYFQGNSAPDKSGLPSDRFSAERTGGSVSTLTIQRTQQEDSAVYLCASSLDPGSVLYNSPLHFGNGTRLTVT.

The chain employs TRBV3-1 (or the pseudogene TRBV3-2) and TRBJ1-6; 8 positions match TRBD1. CDR3 length: 15 residues. V gave up 3 bases and J gave up 13 bases; unmatched junction bases: 11. CDR1 is LGHDT, CDR2 YNNKEL, per germline (reference sequence). CDR3 coding DNA: TGTGCCAGCAGCCACCTTGACAGGGGTCGCAATCCCCTCCACTTT. Protein product: CASSHLDRGRNPLHF.

CDR3: CASSRSGTGAYGYTF. The CDR3 DNA follows: TGTGCCAGCAGCCGATCCGGGACAGGTGCCTATGGCTACACCTTC. This chain joins TRBV6-5 and TRBJ1-2; 8 nucleotides line up with TRBD1. The CDR3 has 15 amino acids. CDR1 is MNHEY and CDR2 is SVGAGI in the germline V gene. The trim removed 6 bases at V and 4 bases at J, leaving 10 bases unmatched.

This chain uses TRBV15 with TRBJ2-7, with 7 bases aligning to TRBD1. The V gene's germline CDR1 is LNHNV and CDR2 YYDKDF (reference sequence). This CDR3 is 16 amino acids long. Trimming removed 0 bases from V and 2 bases from J; junction bases left unmatched: 7. This chain's CDR3 is CATSRDRRQGAYEQYF. CDR3 bases: TGTGCCACCAGCAGAGATAGGAGGCAGGGGGCCTACGAGCAGTACTTC.

The chain is built from TRBV6-5 and TRBJ1-3; 8 bases match TRBD1. V lost 2 bases to trimming and J lost 0 bases; unmatched junction nucleotides: 0. The CDR3 covers 15 residues. Germline CDR1 is MNHEY and CDR2 is SVGAGI. The CDR3 sequence: CASSYDRGSGNTIYF. The DNA for the CDR3 is TGTGCCAGCAGTTACGACAGGGGCTCTGGAAACACCATATATTTT.

The rearrangement links TRBV6-5 to TRBJ2-1; 8 bases map to TRBD2. The CDR3 runs to 15 residues. Trimming removed 6 bases from V and 6 bases from J; junction bases left unmatched: 10. Germline-derived CDR1 and CDR2 are MNHEY and SVGAGI. The CDR3 here is CASSPERGLLNEQFF. In DNA, the CDR3 is TGTGCCAGCAGCCCCGAGCGGGGGCTACTCAATGAGCAGTTCTTC.

The chain links TRBV5-1 to TRBJ2-2; 7 bases map to TRBD1. Trimming took 1 base from V and 1 from J; bases not matched to a gene: 10. CDR1 is SGHRS, CDR2 YFSETQ, per germline. The CDR3 consists of 18 residues. The CDR3 spells CASSLRVRGSLNTGELFF. CDR3 nucleotides: TGCGCCAGCAGCTTGAGGGTCAGGGGGAGCCTGAACACCGGGGAGCTGTTTTTT.

The chain recombines TRBV9 with TRBJ1-3; TRBD1 matches at 7 bases. The CDR3 has 14 residues. The V and J ends lost 4 bases and 2 bases, in that order; junction bases with no gene match: 3. Germline CDR1 SGDLS, CDR2 YYNGEE. The CDR3 here is CASSTTGAGNTIYF. The CDR3 DNA is TGTGCCAGCAGCACCACAGGGGCTGGAAACACCATATATTTT.